One and the same sample provided the 17 T cell receptor beta chains below, sequenced in a study of PD-1 blockade in classical Hodgkin lymphoma. Time point in this sample: cycle 4 day 1 (C4D1), after 6 weeks of nivolumab. Relapse after autologous stem cell transplantation occurred in every patient, and brentuximab vedotin exposure varied. Libraries were prepared by immunoSEQ multiplex PCR; TCRdb keeps only in-frame clonotypes and omits some of them. Seen here are 40,000 to 55,000 clones, 78% observed once, and the top ten hold 37%. The sequencing used peripheral blood mononuclear cells (PBMCs), collected before the fourth cycle of nivolumab. The receptors here all came from a human donor with classical Hodgkin lymphoma.

The rearrangement joins TRBV18 to TRBJ1-2; D is uncertain. The CDR3 extends over 13 amino acids. The germline V gene has CDR1 KGHSH and CDR2 LQKENI. The V end lost 2 bases, the J end lost 8 bases, and 12 bases lay between the germline ends. Written as DNA, the CDR3 is TGTGCCAGCTCACCATGGAGGGAAGGCGGCTACACCTTC. It yields the protein CASSPWREGGYTF.

DNA for the CDR3: TGTGCCAGCGGGTGGGCAGGGAATTTCTACGAGCAGTACTTC. It is translated as CASGWAGNFYEQYF. The chain joins TRBV27 to TRBJ2-7; tentatively, D is TRBD1 (5 bases). CDR1 is MNHEY and CDR2 is SMNVEV in the germline V gene (reference sequence). The ends were cut back, 8 bases at V and 3 bases at J, with 17 bases in the middle. The CDR3 runs to 14 residues.

The chain uses TRBV30 and TRBJ1-2; D not certain. V shed 3 bases and J shed 8 bases, with 10 bases lying between them. The CDR3 totals 11 residues. Germline loops: CDR1 GTSNPN, CDR2 SVGIG (reference sequence). CDR3: CAWSLLLGYTF. Written as DNA, the CDR3 is TGTGCCTGGAGCCTCCTCTTGGGCTACACCTTC.

V usage is TRBV11-3 and J usage is TRBJ1-4; the D gene is possibly TRBD1 (5 bases). The length of the CDR3 is 13 residues. CDR1 and CDR2 (germline): SGHNT, YENEEA. V lost 7 bases to trimming and J lost 8 bases, with 14 bases between them. CDR3 protein: CASIRGGGEKLFF. The CDR3, as DNA: TGTGCCAGCATTCGGGGGGGAGGAGAAAAACTGTTTTTT.

This clone was seen repeatedly, ten times or more. The chain is built from TRBV11-1 and TRBJ1-4; TRBD1 matches 7 bases. CDR3 length: 14 amino acids. J gave up 3 bases and V 5 bases, and 3 bases lay outside the gene matches. CDR1 and CDR2 from the germline V gene are SGHAT and FQDESV (reference sequence). The DNA for the CDR3 is TGTGCCAGCAGCGTCAGGGGGTCTAATGAAAAACTGTTTTTT. Protein sequence: CASSVRGSNEKLFF. The full variable domain, its missing parts supplied by reference TRBV11-1 and TRBJ1-4, is EAEVAQSPRYKITEKSQAVAFWCDPISGHATLYWYRQILGQGPELLVQFQDESVVDDSQLPKDRFSAERLKGVDSTLKIQPAELGDSAMYLCASSVRGSNEKLFFGSGTQLSVL.

The chain couples TRBV10-3 to TRBJ2-3; a possible D gene is TRBD1 (5 bases). Germline V CDR1 and CDR2: ENHRY, SYGVKD. CDR3 length: 14 residues. V was trimmed by 3 bases and J by 6 bases, leaving 13 bases between them. The CDR3 sequence: CAISEGHTGDTQYF. CDR3 nucleotide sequence: TGTGCCATCAGTGAAGGACACACTGGGGATACGCAGTATTTT.

This clone was observed once. This chain connects TRBV11-2 to TRBJ1-2; D is unclear. V was clipped by 5 bases and J by 3 bases, with 16 bases between them. Germline V lookup: CDR1 SGHAT, CDR2 FQNNGV. The CDR3 length is 15 residues. CDR3 sequence (DNA): TGTGCCAGCAGCCCCATGACCCCGGCGCACTATGGCTACACCTTC. Translating it yields CASSPMTPAHYGYTF.

Here the CDR3 DNA reads TGTGCCAGCAGCTTGGGCAGCAGGAGCTCCTACGAGCAGTACTTC. This encodes CASSLGSRSSYEQYF. V usage is TRBV5-6 and J usage is TRBJ2-7; D not resolved. Germline CDR1 reads SGHDT; CDR2 reads YYEEEE. Trimming took 0 bases from V and 0 from J, leaving 10 bases between them. The CDR3 spans 15 residues.

This chain uses TRBV7-9 with TRBJ1-1; D remains unclear. Germline CDR1 and CDR2: SEHNR and FQNEAQ (reference sequence). V was trimmed by 10 bases and J by 0 bases, leaving 12 bases between them. The CDR3 is 13 amino acids. The CDR3 DNA follows: TGTGCCACAGGATACGGCTTGAACACTGAAGCTTTCTTT. Translation gives CATGYGLNTEAFF.

This clone is labeled medium-sized. This rearrangement joins TRBV4-2 to TRBJ1-4, with 9 bases aligning to TRBD1. The CDR3 length is 15 residues. CDR1 LGHNA and CDR2 YNFKEQ come from the germline V gene. The ends lost 1 base at V and 8 bases at J; junction bases unmatched: 5. CDR3 nucleotides: TGTGCCAGCAGCCAAGGGGGGACAGGGCGCGAAAAACTGTTTTTT. Translating gives CASSQGGTGREKLFF.

The sample holds a few counts of this clone. This specimen includes other DNA sequences encoding the same CDR3. This chain links TRBV29-1 with TRBJ1-2, with D hard to call. The V and J ends lost 7 bases and 2 bases respectively, with 11 bases between them. CDR1 and CDR2 (germline): SQVTM, ANQGSEA. The CDR3 sequence is 12 residues long. In DNA, the CDR3 is TGCAGCGCCGGAGGAGGGAACTATGGCTACACCTTC. The encoded protein is CSAGGGNYGYTF.

The V and J genes are TRBV5-6 and TRBJ1-2, with D maybe TRBD1 (5 bases). CDR3 length: 13 amino acids. Deletions cut 0 bases from V and 6 bases from J, with 9 bases between. Per germline, CDR1 SGHDT and CDR2 YYEEEE. The DNA of the CDR3 is TGTGCCAGCAGCTTGGAGGGGCTCCATGGCTACACCTTC. Protein sequence: CASSLEGLHGYTF. The complete variable domain, with remaining parts taken from reference TRBV5-6 and TRBJ1-2, reads DAGVTQSPTHLIKTRGQQVTLRCSPKSGHDTVSWYQQALGQGPQFIFQYYEEEERQRGNFPDRFSGHQFPNYSSELNVNALLLGDSALYLCASSLEGLHGYTFGSGTRLTVV.

For this clone: An end of the junction differs from the germline gene, which may be a read error. This rearrangement joins TRBV6-5 to TRBJ2-3; 9 bases are shared with TRBD2. This CDR3 is 14 amino acids long. In germline, CDR1 is MNHEY, CDR2 SVGAGI. The CDR3 bases are TGTGCCAGCAGTTCCGGGACTAGCAGAGATACGCAGTATTTT. This codes for CASSSGTSRDTQYF.

The CDR3: CASRTESSYNSPLHF. DNA for the CDR3: TGTGCCAGCAGGACGGAAAGCTCCTATAATTCACCCCTCCACTTT. The V and J genes are TRBV6-6 and TRBJ1-6, with unresolved D. V lost 6 bases and J 0 bases, leaving 9 bases between the germline ends. CDR1 MNHNY and CDR2 SVGAGI come from the germline V gene (reference sequence). CDR3 size: 15 residues.

This chain joins TRBV6-4 and TRBJ1-2, with unresolved D. Germline lookup yields CDR1 MRHNA and CDR2 SNTAGT. The CDR3 spans 12 residues. The V end lost 2 bases, the J end lost 8 bases, and 9 bases lay between the germline ends. CDR3 coding DNA: TGTGCCAGCAGTGACCCTACTTCGGGCTACACCTTC. This sequence encodes CASSDPTSGYTF.

The chain employs TRBV28 and TRBJ1-6; 11 bases fit TRBD1. This CDR3 spans 17 amino acids. The J segment lost 7 bases and the V segment lost 7 bases, leaving 12 bases of the junction unmatched. Germline V gives CDR1 MDHEN, CDR2 SYDVKM. DNA for the CDR3: TGTGCCAGCACACCAATGGGGGACAGGGGGAGCAATTCACCCCTCCACTTT. Translated, it gives CASTPMGDRGSNSPLHF.

The CDR3 DNA is TGTGCCATCAGTGAAAGAACAGGGGTCCCTGCGCTGACCTTC. Its protein is CAISERTGVPALTF. V gene TRBV10-3 combines with J gene TRBJ1-2, with 7 positions matching TRBD1. The CDR3 sequence is 14 residues long. CDR1 and CDR2 (germline): ENHRY, SYGVKD. After removal of 3 bases from V and 14 bases from J, the junction contained 15 bases not matched to a gene.